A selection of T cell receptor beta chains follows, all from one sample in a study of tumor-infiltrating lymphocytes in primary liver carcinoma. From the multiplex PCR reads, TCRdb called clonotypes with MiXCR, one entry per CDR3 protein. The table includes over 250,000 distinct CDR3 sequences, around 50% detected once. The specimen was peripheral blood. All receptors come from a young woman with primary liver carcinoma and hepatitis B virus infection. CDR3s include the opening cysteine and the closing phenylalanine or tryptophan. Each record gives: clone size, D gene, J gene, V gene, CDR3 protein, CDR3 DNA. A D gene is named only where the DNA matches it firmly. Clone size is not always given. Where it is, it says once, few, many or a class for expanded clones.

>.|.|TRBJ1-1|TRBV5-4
CASSLERWNTEAFF
TGTGCCAGCAGCTTGGAAAGATGGAACACTGAAGCTTTCTTT
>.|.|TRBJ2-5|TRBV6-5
CASSYTIQETQYF
TGTGCCAGCAGTTATACGATCCAAGAGACCCAGTACTTC
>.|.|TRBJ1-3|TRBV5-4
CASSLAGASFGNTIYF
TGTGCCAGCAGCTTGGCGGGGGCGAGTTTCGGAAACACCATATATTTT
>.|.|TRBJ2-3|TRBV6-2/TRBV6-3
CAGTNEISSDTQYF
TGTGCCGGCACCAATGAGATTTCCTCAGATACGCAGTATTTT
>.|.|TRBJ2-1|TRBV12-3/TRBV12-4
CASSLVNGHEQLF
TGTGCCAGCAGTTTAGTCAACGGCCATGAGCAGCTCTTC
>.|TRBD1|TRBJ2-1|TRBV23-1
CASSQYRGQHNEQFF
TGCGCCAGCAGTCAATACAGGGGGCAGCACAATGAGCAGTTCTTC
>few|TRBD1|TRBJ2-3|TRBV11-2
CVSSKEGQTDTQYF
TGTGTTAGCAGCAAAGAGGGACAGACAGATACGCAGTATTTT
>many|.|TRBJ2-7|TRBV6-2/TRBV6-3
CASSYSTFSEQYF
TGTGCCAGCAGTTACTCGACGTTCTCCGAGCAGTACTTC
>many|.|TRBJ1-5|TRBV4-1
CASSQEVPPAYSNQPQHF
TGCGCCAGCAGCCAAGAGGTCCCACCTGCCTATAGCAATCAGCCCCAGCATTTT
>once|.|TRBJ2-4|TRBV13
CASRSRPSGLDIQYF
TGTGCCAGCAGATCCCGGCCGAGCGGGCTGGACATTCAGTACTTC
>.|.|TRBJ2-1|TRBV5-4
CASSDPGRGDEQFF
TGTGCCAGCAGCGACCCAGGGAGGGGGGATGAGCAGTTCTTC
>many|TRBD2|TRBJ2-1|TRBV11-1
CASRGNGGNNEQFF
TGTGCCAGCAGGGGGAACGGGGGGAACAATGAGCAGTTCTTC
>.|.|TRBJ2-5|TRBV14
CASSQDLWAGTQYF
TGTGCCAGCAGCCAAGATCTGTGGGCAGGGACCCAGTACTTC
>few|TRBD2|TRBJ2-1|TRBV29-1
CSVTLGTSGMDEQFF
TGCAGCGTAACGCTCGGGACTAGCGGGATGGATGAGCAGTTCTTC
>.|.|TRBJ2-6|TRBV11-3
CASSSRGGVGWANALTF
TGTGCCAGCAGCTCCCGTGGGGGTGTGGGCTGGGCCAACGCCCTGACTTTC
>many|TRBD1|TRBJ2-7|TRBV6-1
CASTAPDRGGEQYF
TGTGCCAGCACCGCACCGGACAGGGGTGGCGAGCAGTACTTC
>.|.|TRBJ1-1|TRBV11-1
CASSTAGWAKAEAFF
TGTGCCAGCAGCACAGCGGGGTGGGCGAAGGCTGAAGCTTTCTTT
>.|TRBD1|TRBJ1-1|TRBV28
CASSRDRVTEALF
TGTGCCAGCAGCAGAGACAGGGTCACTGAAGCTCTCTTT
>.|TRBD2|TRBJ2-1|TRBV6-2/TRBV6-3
CASSRRLLATNEQFF
TGTGCCAGCAGTCGACGACTACTAGCGACCAATGAGCAGTTCTTC
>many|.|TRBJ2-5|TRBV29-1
CSVCLETGRQETQYF
TGCAGCGTTTGCCTGGAAACAGGGCGCCAAGAGACCCAGTACTTC
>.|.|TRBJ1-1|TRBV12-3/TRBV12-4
CASSLVDRDTEAFF
TGTGCCAGCAGCTTGGTGGATAGGGACACTGAAGCTTTCTTT
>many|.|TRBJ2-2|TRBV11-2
CASSLGPYSTGELFF
TGTGCCAGCAGCTTAGGTCCTTACTCCACCGGGGAGCTGTTTTTT
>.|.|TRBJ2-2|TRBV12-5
CASGLGGSFGTGELFF
TGTGCTAGTGGTTTGGGAGGGAGCTTCGGCACCGGGGAGCTGTTTTTT
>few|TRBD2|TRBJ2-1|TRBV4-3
CASSQDAGTSGYNEQFF
TGCGCCAGCAGCCAAGATGCTGGAACTAGCGGCTACAATGAGCAGTTCTTC
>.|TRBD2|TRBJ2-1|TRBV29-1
CSVVVGRLNNEQFF
TGCAGCGTTGTTGTCGGGAGGCTGAACAATGAGCAGTTTTTC
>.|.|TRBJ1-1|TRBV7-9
CASSPTYDRTEAFF
TGTGCCAGCAGTCCCACCTACGACAGGACTGAAGCTTTCTTT
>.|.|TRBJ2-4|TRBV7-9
CARDLNPAKNIQYF
TGTGCCAGAGACTTGAACCCAGCCAAAAACATTCAGTACTTC
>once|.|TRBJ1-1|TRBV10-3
CAIPETGLPGIEAFF
TGTGCCATCCCCGAAACGGGACTTCCGGGGATTGAAGCTTTCTTT
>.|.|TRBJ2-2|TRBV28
CASVRDTEELFF
TGTGCCAGCGTACGGGACACCGAGGAGCTGTTTTTT
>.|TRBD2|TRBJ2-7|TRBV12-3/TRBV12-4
CASSSAGTIHEQYF
TGTGCCAGCAGTTCCGCCGGGACTATACACGAGCAGTACTTC
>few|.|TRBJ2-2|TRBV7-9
CASSPSPPGNTGELFF
TGTGCCAGCAGCCCTAGTCCGCCGGGGAACACCGGGGAGCTGTTTTTT
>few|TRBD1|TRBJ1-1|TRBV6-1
CASSEAAGGFTEAFF
TGTGCCAGCAGTGAAGCTGCAGGGGGCTTCACTGAAGCTTTCTTT
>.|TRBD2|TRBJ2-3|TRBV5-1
CASTSFTRGGTDTQYF
TGCGCGAGCACCTCGTTTACTCGCGGGGGGACAGATACGCAGTATTTT
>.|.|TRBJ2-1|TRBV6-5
CASNEGPSYIEQFF
TGTGCCAGCAATGAAGGGCCCTCCTACATTGAACAGTTCTTC
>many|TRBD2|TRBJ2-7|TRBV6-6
CASSWSSGTYEQYF
TGTGCCAGCAGTTGGTCTAGCGGCACTTACGAGCAGTACTTC
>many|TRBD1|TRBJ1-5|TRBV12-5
CASVTDRGAQPQHF
TGTGCTAGTGTTACGGACAGGGGTGCGCAGCCCCAGCATTTT
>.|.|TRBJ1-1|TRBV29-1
CSVEGSAEAFF
TGCAGCGTTGAGGGGTCCGCTGAAGCTTTCTTT
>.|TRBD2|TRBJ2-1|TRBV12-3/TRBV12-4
CASSFYSGATQFF
TGTGCCAGCAGTTTCTATAGCGGGGCGACACAGTTCTTC
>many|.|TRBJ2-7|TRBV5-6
CASSLVDVYEQYF
TGTGCCAGCAGCTTGGTAGACGTCTACGAGCAGTACTTC
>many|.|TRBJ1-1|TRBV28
CASGTLHTEAFF
TGTGCCAGCGGGACACTCCACACTGAAGCTTTCTTT
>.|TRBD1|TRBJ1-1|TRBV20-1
CSARGDRAFEAFF
TGCAGTGCTAGAGGGGACAGAGCTTTTGAAGCTTTCTTT
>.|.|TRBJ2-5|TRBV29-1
CSARSGRSEETQCF
TGCAGCGCCCGTAGCGGTCGGAGTGAAGAGACCCAGTGCTTC
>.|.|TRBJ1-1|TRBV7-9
CASSFKDRPGAFF
TGTGCCAGCAGCTTCAAGGACAGACCCGGAGCTTTCTTT
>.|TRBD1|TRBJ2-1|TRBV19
CASSPQNRGSEQFF
TGTGCCAGTAGTCCGCAGAACAGGGGAAGTGAGCAGTTCTTC
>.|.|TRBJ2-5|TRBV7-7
CASSFGVWGETQYF
TGTGCTAGCAGCTTCGGGGTCTGGGGAGAGACCCAGTACTTC